This entry features one TCR beta chain sequence. Its recognized antigen is unknown. There are no base qualities to consult, and no much larger clone falls within one base. The sample belongs to a study of cytomegalovirus exposure and HLA in healthy donors (dated by TCRdb to 2017 to 2019). Background for the entire study: In an earlier analysis of some 610 of the donors, 276 Gb of sequence data and just under 120 million unique TCR beta sequences from approximately 180 million T cells were reported. Donor age, sex, ethnicity and CMV serostatus were collected together with the repertoire data. A later analysis re-analyzed previously published TCR beta repertoires from approximately 670 donors and added high-resolution HLA genotyping to study TCR occurrence patterns. HLA typing covered class I and class II loci at four-digit resolution. Among a few hundred genotyped donors of the cohort, an average of approximately 250,000 unique TCR beta nucleotide sequences were sequenced per donor, 15% to 20% of them non-productive. An earlier analysis of 587 of the donors applied high-throughput TCR beta sequencing to assess whether each TCR beta V gene segment acted as functional or pseudogenic. Every discovery cohort repertoire had been produced on one sequencing platform. An early release covering more than 500 HLA-typed donors comprised approximately 300 gigabases of sequencing data and 85 million to 100 million unique TCR sequences. A separate validation cohort of roughly 130 different subjects was used in addition to the 666-subject first cohort. The study aimed to test whether cataloging public T cell receptors could reveal signatures of past pathogen exposure. Four or five DR-DQ haplotypes were handled as single units for association and clustering because linkage in the cohort was strong. To predict cytomegalovirus infection status, the study brought together high-throughput TCR immunosequencing, statistical association of individual TCRs with disease status, and machine learning. Typing coverage varied by locus: roughly 620-630 donors for A, B, C, DRB1 and DQB1; 500 to 550 for DQA1; more than 600 for DPA1; approximately 470 for DPB1. The study used immunosequencing to profile the T cell repertoires of approximately 630 subjects and linked those repertoires to cytomegalovirus serostatus. In a later genetic analysis, genome-wide SNP genotypes for 398 of the 666 donors were used, and that subset was treated as a discovery cohort. Rather than drawing on any new phenotypic data, the later analysis identified candidate immune exposures from TCR beta sequences and the way those sequences occurred across donors. Of the approximately 400 genotyped donors, approximately 80% were placed in the genetic ancestry cluster associated with self-reported Caucasian donors. Study-wide findings and limitations: A later analysis associated some 17,000 TCR beta sequences with specific HLA alleles at a false discovery rate of 0.05. The authors suggested that the approach could potentially be generalized to other disease states and immunological phenotypes. Correlated functional status among segregating V segments might be attributable to linkage disequilibrium, but an unknown experimental factor could not be ruled out. Assigning TCR associations to individual alleles was difficult when HLA alleles, especially DR and DQ, strongly co-occurred. In this cohort, only TCR beta chains were sequenced, and detectable features were limited by the absence of alpha or paired-chain data. In vitro tests confirmed that a few of the cytomegalovirus-associated TCR beta chains recognize cytomegalovirus antigens. Several of the top co-occurrence clusters appeared to be linked to parvovirus B19, influenza, CMV and Epstein-Barr virus, according to a later analysis. A further reported finding was that TCR beta sequences accurately predicted the HLA-A and HLA-B alleles for most subjects in the first cohort. In an earlier analysis of more than 450 of the donors, most TCR beta V segments were observed in productive rearrangements about 90% or about 30% of the time, broadly matching IMGT annotations. According to a later analysis, most CMV-associated TCR beta chains appeared to be HLA-restricted, and the HLA associations seemed to be driven largely by CMV exposure. The study gave a list of under 200 TCR beta chains associated with cytomegalovirus. Because HLA typing was unavailable for some donors at each locus, only the typed subset was used in association tests. While some public TCRs were present in many individuals, most TCR sequences turned up only very rarely across donors. In a later analysis, TCR association rates were found to vary across HLA loci, with the most associated TCRs seen for DRB1 alleles and the fewest for HLA-C alleles. Compared with the roughly 700-donor mean, donors in an Asian-associated ancestry cluster had fewer N-insertions in productive TCRs, according to a later genetic analysis. In a later genetic analysis, a missense DCLRE1C variant was associated with V-gene and J-gene trimming of TCR beta chains, and the association was replicated in an independent cohort. Compared with equally common non-associated chains, HLA-associated TCR beta chains in a later analysis were more clonally expanded and had lower generation probabilities. Roughly uniform sequencing depth across donors was assumed in presence/absence analyses, although this assumption may not hold. Immune exposure information for the cohort was limited to CMV serostatus. The classifier was reported to diagnose cytomegalovirus status with high specificity and sensitivity in both the original and validation cohorts. Because counts were too low, about 15 rarely observed V segments, including chromosome 9 orphons, were left out of the earlier analysis of about 500 of the donors. A group of highly shared sequence variants was considered likely to be a technical artifact of the sequencing pipeline. Some IMGT-functional V segments, including TRBV6-2 and TRBV6-3, could not be distinguished by the 87-base-pair reads and were therefore excluded.

The cysteine opens and the phenylalanine closes a CDR3 of 12 amino acids. The entry retains the CDR3 DNA only, 36 bases that are in frame from base 1. Trimming costs V 4 bases and J 4 bases, and their ends lie 8 bases apart. CDR1 and CDR2 (LNHNV, YYDKDF) derive from the germline V gene (reference sequence). Receptors were amplified or captured by the immunoSEQ multiplex PCR assay. The multiplex PCR relied on a mix of 60 forward primers for TCR Vbeta segments and 13 reverse primers for TCR Jbeta segments. The CDR3 region of rearranged TCR beta genes was amplified from genomic DNA by a multiplex PCR assay. Amplified TCR beta libraries were sequenced as 87-base-pair reads on the Illumina HiSeq System. As for the authors' bioinformatics: Across the 600 to 700 repertoires, a later analysis counted tens of millions of unique TCR beta chains, approximately 10 million of which were shared by at least two donors. Raw reads were error-corrected and collapsed into unique sequences by a nearest-neighbor algorithm in which closely related sequences were merged to remove PCR and sequencing errors. Alignment of CDR3 sequences to IMGT reference sequences was used to assign V, D and J gene segments. For a sequence to be retained, a match of at least six nucleotides was required to both a V gene segment and a J gene segment. Rearrangements were called productive when the CDR3 lacked stop codons and stayed in frame with V and J; all others were non-productive. CDR3 was defined according to IMGT convention as the region running from the second conserved V-encoded cysteine to the conserved J-encoded phenylalanine. The earlier analysis of about 640 of the donors excluded any sequence lacking an unambiguous match to a single V gene segment. In an earlier analysis of 587 of the donors, V segments were called functional above 56.7% productive rearrangements and were called segregating when the between-donor standard deviation exceeded 5%. A statistical classification framework was developed to diagnose cytomegalovirus status using the catalog of TCR beta chain sequences. A later analysis assigned V and J genes by comparing TCR nucleotide sequences with IMGT/GENE-DB human TR gene sequences. A later analysis assigned CDR3 sequences and most-parsimonious VDJ recombination scenarios with the TCRdist pipeline. A later analysis defined each TCR beta chain by its CDR3 amino acid sequence plus V-gene family, and excluded reads lacking a unique V-gene family. In a later analysis, 450 to 600 highly shared, low-generation-probability nucleotide sequences were removed to address suspected cross-contamination and a sequencing artifact. For each public chain, a later analysis derived a clonal expansion index from normalized ranks of inferred template counts within each repertoire. A later analysis computed generation probabilities with a VDJ recombination model fitted to out-of-frame rearrangements, and checked the results against IGoR. A later analysis scored TCR-TCR, TCR-HLA and TCR-CMV co-occurrence with hypergeometric tests, applying a repertoire-size bias correction to TCR pairs. A later analysis estimated false discovery rates by permuting HLA or CMV assignments 20 times. In a later analysis, co-occurring TCRs were grouped using DBSCAN, with TCRdist sequence similarity added in when clustering inside HLA-allele-positive subsets. For co-occurrence clustering, repertoires with fewer than 30,000 or more than 120,000 public chains were excluded, along with five repertoires with anomalous nucleotide sharing. Not all clones reach the TCRdb copy of this immuneACCESS table, which keeps in-frame sequences only. Checked studies attribute under half of the gap to unresolved V genes and leave the rest unexplained. The DNA gave D and trimming, while V, J and clone size come from that table. The sample table lists 140,000 to 150,000 clones, approximately 70% of them with a count of one. The ten top clones hold 2% to 2.5% of the sample.

The cohort was made up of 500 to 800 healthy bone marrow donors. At the time of sampling, every cohort member was nominally healthy, though immune exposures that went unrecorded were likely present. The donor tested CMV seropositive and was one of the 289 seropositive cohort members. Every donor gave a peripheral blood sample, and the peripheral blood mononuclear cells from that sample were used for TCR beta sequencing. Genomic DNA was extracted from the blood cell samples with the Qiagen DNeasy Blood Extraction Kit. Sequencing used PBMCs. This TCR was sampled from an older woman in good health and CMV-seropositive. Here the chain combines TRBV15 and TRBJ2-7, with a weak D call of TRBD1 (5 bases match). The DNA sequence reads TGTGCCACCAGCATTGACAGTTACGAGCAGTACTTC. The resulting protein is CATSIDSYEQYF.